These 8 T cell receptor beta chains originate from one sample sequenced in a study of cytomegalovirus exposure and HLA in healthy donors. Vbeta (60) and Jbeta (13) primers were used in the PCR. Only in-frame clones appear in the TCRdb table, and some are missing; sequencing was by immunoSEQ multiplex PCR. The sample consists of about 140,000 clones, 60% to 85% of them appearing once. The specimen sequenced was PBMCs. These receptor sequences come from a young man in good health and CMV-seronegative.

Of note for this clone: A read error may produce the germline difference seen at one junction end. The V and J genes are TRBV3-1 (or the pseudogene TRBV3-2) and TRBJ2-7; tentative D call: TRBD2 (5 bases). There are 9 residues in the CDR3. In germline, CDR1 is LGHDT, CDR2 YNNKEL (reference sequence). CDR3 sequence: CASSLPGVF. The CDR3 nucleotides read TGTGCCAGCAGCCTCCCCGGGGTTTTC.

The V call is TRBV5-1, the J call TRBJ1-2; D gene unclear. The CDR3 is made up of 13 amino acids. Per germline, CDR1 SGHRS and CDR2 YFSETQ. Trimming pared 7 bases from V and 0 bases from J, leaving 10 bases between. The CDR3 here is CASSPRTNYGYTF. The CDR3 DNA is TGCGCCAGCTCCCCCAGGACTAACTATGGCTACACCTTC.

V gene TRBV9 combines with J gene TRBJ1-1; no firm D call. CDR1 is SGDLS, CDR2 YYNGEE, per germline. Trimming cost V 0 bases and J 3 bases, with 9 bases left between them. The CDR3 is 14 residues long. The CDR3 loop is CASSVAGRDTEAFF. CDR3 sequence (DNA): TGTGCCAGCAGCGTAGCTGGGAGGGACACTGAAGCTTTCTTT.

V usage is TRBV19 and J usage is TRBJ1-2; D call uncertain. Trimming removed 7 bases from V and 5 bases from J, with 11 bases in between. This CDR3 is built from 12 residues. CDR1 LNHDA and CDR2 SQIVND come from the germline V gene (reference sequence). CDR3 in amino acids: CASNSGLYGYTF. For the CDR3, the DNA is TGTGCCAGTAATTCCGGACTATATGGCTACACCTTC.

The rearrangement joins TRBV4-3 to TRBJ1-1; D ambiguous. The length of the CDR3 is 15 residues. Germline V gene data show CDR1 as LGHNA and CDR2 as YSLEER. Trimming shortened V by 4 bases and J by 4 bases, and 16 bases separated the two germline ends. Here the CDR3 reads CASSPKRSGSTEAFF. In nucleotides, the CDR3 is TGCGCCAGCAGCCCGAAGCGATCGGGGTCCACTGAAGCTTTCTTT.

In this sample, this clone turned up a few times. The rearrangement links TRBV25-1 to TRBJ2-7; 7 bases match TRBD1. From germline, CDR1 is MGHDK and CDR2 SYGVNS. J gave up 2 bases and V 4 bases, and 5 bases lay outside the gene matches. The CDR3 has 14 residues. The CDR3 spells CASSVDRVPYEQYF. The CDR3 DNA follows: TGTGCCAGCAGTGTCGACAGGGTCCCCTACGAGCAGTACTTC.

The CDR3 coding sequence is TGTGCCAGCAGCTTCTCAGCTAAGGGGGCGCTTAGGAATGAGCAGTTCTTC. Translated, it gives CASSFSAKGALRNEQFF. This chain uses TRBV5-6 with TRBJ2-1, with TRBD1 matching over 7 bases. Trimming took 2 bases from V and 7 from J; bases not matched to a gene: 15. CDR1 is SGHDT and CDR2 is YYEEEE in the germline V gene. The CDR3 has 17 residues.

V gene TRBV27 combines with J gene TRBJ1-2, with 9 bases lining up with TRBD1. V dropped 6 bases and J dropped 8; count of bases not matched to a gene: 10. CDR3 length: 14 amino acids. Germline assignment: CDR1 MNHEY and CDR2 SMNVEV (reference sequence). CDR3 nucleotide sequence: TGTGCCAGCAGAATCCTTACAGGGGGCCACGGCTACACCTTC. Amino acids: CASRILTGGHGYTF.